This TCR beta chain was observed in a study of T cell responses to AZD1222 COVID-19 vaccine. This clone was recorded once. The repertoire was sequenced with immunoSEQ multiplex PCR; TCRdb's copy has only in-frame clones and lacks some. The sample carries under 200,000 clones, approximately 95% recorded once. This CDR3 is built from 12 residues. V dropped 0 bases and J dropped 6 bases, with 9 bases sitting between them. Per the germline V gene, CDR1 is SQVTM and CDR2 is ANQGSEA. The TCR was taken from an adult in good health. The chain is built from TRBV29-1 and TRBJ2-7; D could derive from TRBD1 or TRBD2 (6 bases each). This material consisted of peripheral blood, taken on day 0 of AZD1222 vaccination. The CDR3 DNA follows: TGCAGCGTTGAAGAAGGGGGGTTCGAGCAGTACTTC. This encodes CSVEEGGFEQYF.